This T cell receptor (beta chain) originates from a study of blood T cell repertoires in COVID-19. Study at large: Collection of acute and convalescent COVID-19 samples took place in the United States, Italy and Spain. Nucleic acid was either cDNA or gDNA, and it came from T cells, B-cell-depleted T cells, or PBMCs.

Clones were read by immunoSEQ multiplex PCR, and TCRdb kept only the in-frame ones, dropping some. The table includes just over 90,000 clones, 76% detected once. The clonotype comes from a man aged 70 or older with acute or convalescent COVID-19. Specimen: peripheral blood.

For the CDR3, the DNA is TGTGCCAGCAGCTCAGATAATTCACCCCTCCACTTT. The encoded protein is CASSSDNSPLHF. The V and J genes are TRBV12-3 or TRBV12-4 and TRBJ1-6; no clear D. The CDR3 totals 12 residues. V shed 6 bases and J shed 5 bases, with 5 bases lying between them.